This TCR beta chain was retrieved from a study of cytomegalovirus exposure and HLA in healthy donors. Study-level findings and limits: Cytomegalovirus association was listed for around 170 TCR beta chains.

It was with 60 Vbeta and 13 Jbeta primers that the PCR ran. Repertoires were generated with immunoSEQ multiplex PCR, while TCRdb's copy carries only in-frame clones and drops some. The data hold fewer than 150,000 clones, with roughly 78% observed a single time. The V gene's germline CDR1 is GTSNPN and CDR2 SVGIG (reference sequence). CDR3 length equals 13 residues. Unmatched junction bases numbered 1, after V lost 3 bases and J lost 1 base. For this clone: Its cognate antigen is unknown.

This clonotype was sampled from a young man in good health. The genes are TRBV30 and TRBJ2-5, with 8 bases fitting TRBD2. The specimen sequenced was PBMCs. The CDR3 region is CAWRREGQETQYF. The CDR3 nucleotides read TGTGCCTGGAGACGGGAGGGCCAAGAGACCCAGTACTTC.